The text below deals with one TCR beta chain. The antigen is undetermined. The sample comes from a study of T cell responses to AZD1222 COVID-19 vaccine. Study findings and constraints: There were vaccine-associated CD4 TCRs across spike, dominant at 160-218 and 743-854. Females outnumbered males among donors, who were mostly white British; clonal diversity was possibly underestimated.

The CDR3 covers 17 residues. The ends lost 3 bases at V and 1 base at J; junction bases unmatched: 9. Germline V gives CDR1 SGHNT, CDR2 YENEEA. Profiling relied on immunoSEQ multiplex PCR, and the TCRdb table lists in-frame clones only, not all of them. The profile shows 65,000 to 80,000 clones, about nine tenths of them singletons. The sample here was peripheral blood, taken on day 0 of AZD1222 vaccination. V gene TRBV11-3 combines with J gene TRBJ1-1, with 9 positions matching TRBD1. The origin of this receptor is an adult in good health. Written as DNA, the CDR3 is TGTGCCAGCAGCTTTGCACAGGGGGCCCGAACGAACACTGAAGCTTTCTTT. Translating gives CASSFAQGARTNTEAFF.